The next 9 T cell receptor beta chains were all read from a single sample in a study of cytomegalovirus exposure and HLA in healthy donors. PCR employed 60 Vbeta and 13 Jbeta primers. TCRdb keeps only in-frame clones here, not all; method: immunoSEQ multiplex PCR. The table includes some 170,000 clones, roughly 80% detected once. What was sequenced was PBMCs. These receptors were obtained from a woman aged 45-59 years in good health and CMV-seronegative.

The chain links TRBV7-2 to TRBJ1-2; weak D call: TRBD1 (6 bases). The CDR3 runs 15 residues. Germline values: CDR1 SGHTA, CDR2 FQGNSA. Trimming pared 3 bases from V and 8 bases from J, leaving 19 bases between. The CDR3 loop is CASSLRSTQGSGYTF. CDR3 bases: TGTGCCAGCAGCTTGCGTTCCACACAGGGTAGCGGCTACACCTTC. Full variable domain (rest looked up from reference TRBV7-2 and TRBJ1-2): GAGVSQSPSNKVTEKGKDVELRCDPISGHTALYWYRQSLGQGLEFLIYFQGNSAPDKSGLPSDRFSAERTGGSVSTLTIQRTQQEDSAVYLCASSLRSTQGSGYTFGSGTRLTVV.

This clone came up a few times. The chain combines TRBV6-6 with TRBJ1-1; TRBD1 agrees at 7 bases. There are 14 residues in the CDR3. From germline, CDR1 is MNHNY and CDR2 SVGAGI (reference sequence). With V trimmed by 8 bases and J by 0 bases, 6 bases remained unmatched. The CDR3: CASGTGDMNTEAFF. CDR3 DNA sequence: TGTGCCAGCGGTACAGGGGATATGAACACTGAAGCTTTCTTT.

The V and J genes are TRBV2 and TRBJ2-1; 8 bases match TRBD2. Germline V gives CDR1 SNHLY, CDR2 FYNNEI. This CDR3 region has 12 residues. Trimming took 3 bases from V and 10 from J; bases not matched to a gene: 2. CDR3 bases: TGTGCCAGCAGTGAGACTAGCGTAGAGCAGTTCTTC. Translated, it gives CASSETSVEQFF.

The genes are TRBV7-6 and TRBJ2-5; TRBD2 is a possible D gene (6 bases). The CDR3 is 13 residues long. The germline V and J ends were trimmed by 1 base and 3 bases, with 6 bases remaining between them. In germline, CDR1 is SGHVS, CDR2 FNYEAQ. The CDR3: CASSLVAEETQYF. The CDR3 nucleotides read TGTGCCAGCAGCTTAGTAGCGGAAGAGACCCAGTACTTC. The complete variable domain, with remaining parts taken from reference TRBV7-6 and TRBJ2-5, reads GAGVSQSPRYKVTKRGQDVALRCDPISGHVSLYWYRQALGQGPEFLTYFNYEAQQDKSGLPNDRFSAERPEGSISTLTIQRTEQRDSAMYRCASSLVAEETQYFGPGTRLLVL.

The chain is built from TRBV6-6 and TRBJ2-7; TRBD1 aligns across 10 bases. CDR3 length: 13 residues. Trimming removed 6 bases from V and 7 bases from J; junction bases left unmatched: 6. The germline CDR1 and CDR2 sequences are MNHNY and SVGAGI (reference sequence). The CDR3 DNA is TGTGCCAGCAGGGCCGGGACAGGGGTTGAGCAGTACTTC. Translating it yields CASRAGTGVEQYF.

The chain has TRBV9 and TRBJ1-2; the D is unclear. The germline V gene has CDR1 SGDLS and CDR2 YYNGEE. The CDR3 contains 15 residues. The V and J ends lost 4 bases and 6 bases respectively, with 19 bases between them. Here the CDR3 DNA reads TGTGCCAGCAGCCCTAGCCCCACAGCGACGGATGGCTACACCTTC. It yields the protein CASSPSPTATDGYTF.

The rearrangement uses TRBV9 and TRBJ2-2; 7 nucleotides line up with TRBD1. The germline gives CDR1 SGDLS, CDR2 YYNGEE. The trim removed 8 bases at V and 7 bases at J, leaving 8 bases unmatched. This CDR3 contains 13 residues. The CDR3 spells CASTTGNLGELFF. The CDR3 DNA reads TGTGCCAGTACGACAGGGAACCTCGGGGAGCTGTTTTTT.

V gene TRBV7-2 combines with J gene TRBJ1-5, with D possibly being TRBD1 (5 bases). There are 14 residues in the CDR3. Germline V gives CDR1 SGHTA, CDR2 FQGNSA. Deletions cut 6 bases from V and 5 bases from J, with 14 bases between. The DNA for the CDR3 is TGTGCCAGCAGTCCCTCAGGGAAAGATCAGCCCCAGCATTTT. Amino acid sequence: CASSPSGKDQPQHF.

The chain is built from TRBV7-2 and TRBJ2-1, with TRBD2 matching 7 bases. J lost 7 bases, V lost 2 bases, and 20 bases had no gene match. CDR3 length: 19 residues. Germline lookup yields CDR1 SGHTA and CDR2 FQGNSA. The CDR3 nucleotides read TGTGCCAGCAGCTTATTAAAGATGCGGGAGCGGAGGCTATCAAATGAGCAGTTCTTC. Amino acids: CASSLLKMRERRLSNEQFF. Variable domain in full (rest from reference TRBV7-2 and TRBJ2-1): GAGVSQSPSNKVTEKGKDVELRCDPISGHTALYWYRQSLGQGLEFLIYFQGNSAPDKSGLPSDRFSAERTGGSVSTLTIQRTQQEDSAVYLCASSLLKMRERRLSNEQFFGPGTRLTVL.